This TCR beta chain was identified during a study of identical twins. Overall study results and limits: Invariant MAIT and iNKT cells may have partly biased zero-insertion analyses.

Comments on this clonotype: The target antigen is unknown.

TCRdb re-analysed the 5' RACE reads in MiXCR, keeping a single row per CDR3 protein. In the table there are around 18,000 distinct CDR3 sequences, roughly 69% of which are singletons. The sample taken for sequencing was memory (CD45RO+) T cells sorted from blood. This clonotype was sampled from a young woman in good health. This table probably holds off-target reads from a library built for another chain.

The CDR3 DNA is TGCAGTGCTAGAGATAGATCAGGGAATCTCAACGAGCAGTACTTC. Amino acids: CSARDRSGNLNEQYF. The V and J genes are TRBV20-1 and TRBJ2-7; tentative D call: TRBD1 (5 bases). The length of the CDR3 is 15 residues. Germline V CDR1 and CDR2: DFQATT, SNEGSKA (reference sequence). The germline V and J ends were trimmed by 0 bases and 5 bases, with 17 bases remaining between them.